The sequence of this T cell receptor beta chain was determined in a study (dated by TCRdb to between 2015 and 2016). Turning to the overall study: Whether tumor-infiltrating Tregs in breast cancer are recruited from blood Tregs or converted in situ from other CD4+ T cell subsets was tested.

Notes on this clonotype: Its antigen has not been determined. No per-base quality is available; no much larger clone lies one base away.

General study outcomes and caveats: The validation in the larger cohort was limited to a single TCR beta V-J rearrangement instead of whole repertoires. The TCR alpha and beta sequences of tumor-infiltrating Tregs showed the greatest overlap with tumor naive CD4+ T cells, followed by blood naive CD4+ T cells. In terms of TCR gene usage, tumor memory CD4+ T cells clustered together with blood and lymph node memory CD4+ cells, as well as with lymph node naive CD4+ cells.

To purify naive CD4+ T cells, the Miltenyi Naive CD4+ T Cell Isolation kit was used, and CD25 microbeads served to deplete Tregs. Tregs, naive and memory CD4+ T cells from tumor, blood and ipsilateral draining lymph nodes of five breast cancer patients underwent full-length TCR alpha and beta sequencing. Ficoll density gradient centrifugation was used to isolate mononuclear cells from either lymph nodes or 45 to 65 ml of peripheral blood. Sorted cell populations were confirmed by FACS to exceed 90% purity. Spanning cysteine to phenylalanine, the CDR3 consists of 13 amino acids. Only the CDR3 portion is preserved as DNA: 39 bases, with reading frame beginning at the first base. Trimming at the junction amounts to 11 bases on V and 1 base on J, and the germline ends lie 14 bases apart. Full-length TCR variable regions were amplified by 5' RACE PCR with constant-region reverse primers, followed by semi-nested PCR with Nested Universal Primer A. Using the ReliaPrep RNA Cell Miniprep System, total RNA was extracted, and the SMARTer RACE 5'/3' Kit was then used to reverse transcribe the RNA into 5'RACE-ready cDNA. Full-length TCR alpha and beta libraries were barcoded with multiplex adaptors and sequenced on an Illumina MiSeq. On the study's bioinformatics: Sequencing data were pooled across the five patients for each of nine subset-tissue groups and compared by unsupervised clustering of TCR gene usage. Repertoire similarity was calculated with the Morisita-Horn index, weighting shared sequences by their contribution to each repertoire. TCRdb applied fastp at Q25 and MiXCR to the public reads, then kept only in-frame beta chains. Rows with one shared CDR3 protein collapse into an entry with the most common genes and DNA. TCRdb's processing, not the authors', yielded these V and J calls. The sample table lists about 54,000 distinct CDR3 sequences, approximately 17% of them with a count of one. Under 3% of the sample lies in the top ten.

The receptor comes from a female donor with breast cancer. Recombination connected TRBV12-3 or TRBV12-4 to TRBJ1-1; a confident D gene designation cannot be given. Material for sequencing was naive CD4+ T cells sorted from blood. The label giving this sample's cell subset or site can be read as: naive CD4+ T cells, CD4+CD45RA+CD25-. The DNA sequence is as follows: TGTGCCGATAAACGCGAGGGGAACACTGAAGCTTTCTTT. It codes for CADKREGNTEAFF.